A selection of T cell receptor beta chains follows, all from one sample in a study of T cell repertoires in cytomegalovirus infection. TCRdb re-called the reads through MiXCR, storing one row per CDR3 protein. The table shows some 270,000 distinct CDR3 sequences, with around 15% occurring only once. The sequencing sample was made of CD8+ T cells from PBMCs. These receptors all come from a human donor in good health (CMV status not recorded). Some clones in this sample may be carry-over from other donors' samples. The CDR3 runs from the conserved cysteine through the conserved F or W. A D gene is named only where the DNA matches it firmly. A row's size may be missing; if present it is once, few, many or a size class.

clone_size: many; v_call: TRBV7-2; d_call: NA; j_call: TRBJ1-1; cdr3_nt: TGTGCCAGTAGACAGGTTCATGGTTCCATGAACACTGAAGCTTTCTTT; cdr3_aa: CASRQVHGSMNTEAFF
clone_size: many; v_call: TRBV7-2; d_call: NA; j_call: TRBJ2-2; cdr3_nt: TGTGCCAGCAGCTTGGAACCAGGCGCCACCGGGGAGCTGTTTTTT; cdr3_aa: CASSLEPGATGELFF
clone_size: few; v_call: TRBV6-5; d_call: NA; j_call: TRBJ1-1; cdr3_nt: TGTGCCAGCAGTTACCGCCGGGGACCCGGGGACACTGAAGCTTTCTTT; cdr3_aa: CASSYRRGPGDTEAFF
clone_size: NA; v_call: TRBV15; d_call: NA; j_call: TRBJ1-5; cdr3_nt: TGTGCCACCAGCAGAGATAGAGGGTTCAATCAGCCCCAGCATTTT; cdr3_aa: CATSRDRGFNQPQHF
clone_size: NA; v_call: TRBV7-6; d_call: NA; j_call: TRBJ2-7; cdr3_nt: TGTGCCAGCAGCTTAGGGGACCGAGGGTCCCCGGGCGAGCAGTACTTC; cdr3_aa: CASSLGDRGSPGEQYF
clone_size: few; v_call: TRBV6-6; d_call: NA; j_call: TRBJ2-6; cdr3_nt: TGTGCCAGCACCATCCCCGGGGAGTATGGCTCTGGGGCCAACGTCCTGACTTTC; cdr3_aa: CASTIPGEYGSGANVLTF
clone_size: NA; v_call: TRBV4-3; d_call: TRBD1; j_call: TRBJ1-5; cdr3_nt: TGCGCCAGCAGCCAAGAACAGACAGGGGTGGCTCAGCCCAAGCATTTT; cdr3_aa: CASSQEQTGVAQPKHF
clone_size: NA; v_call: TRBV19; d_call: TRBD2; j_call: TRBJ2-7; cdr3_nt: TGTGCCAGTAGTATAACCAGCGGGGGGTTCTCCTACGAGCAGTACTTC; cdr3_aa: CASSITSGGFSYEQYF
clone_size: few; v_call: TRBV5-6; d_call: NA; j_call: TRBJ2-7; cdr3_nt: TGTGCCAGCAGCTTGGAGGGGTATCTGGGAGAGCAGTACTTC; cdr3_aa: CASSLEGYLGEQYF
clone_size: few; v_call: TRBV6-6; d_call: NA; j_call: TRBJ1-5; cdr3_nt: TGTGCCAGCAGTTACGGATTGGTAGGGGGAGATAGCAATCAGCCCCAGCATTTT; cdr3_aa: CASSYGLVGGDSNQPQHF
clone_size: many; v_call: TRBV7-2; d_call: TRBD1; j_call: TRBJ1-2; cdr3_nt: TGTGCCAGCAGCGAATCAGGGGGCGCGATAAACTATGGCTACACCTTC; cdr3_aa: CASSESGGAINYGYTF
clone_size: many; v_call: TRBV7-9; d_call: NA; j_call: TRBJ1-4; cdr3_nt: TGTGCCAGCAGTGGACAGCCGGTTGAAAAACTGTTTTTT; cdr3_aa: CASSGQPVEKLFF
clone_size: many; v_call: TRBV7-6; d_call: NA; j_call: TRBJ2-7; cdr3_nt: TGTGCCAGCAGCTCTGCGTCTGGTAGCTCCTACGAGCAGTACTTC; cdr3_aa: CASSSASGSSYEQYF
clone_size: many; v_call: TRBV7-6; d_call: NA; j_call: TRBJ2-1; cdr3_nt: TGTGCCAGCAGCTTAGCCTTACAGGGTAATGAGCAGTTCTTC; cdr3_aa: CASSLALQGNEQFF
clone_size: many; v_call: TRBV4-1; d_call: NA; j_call: TRBJ1-1; cdr3_nt: TGCGCCAGCAGCCAAGCAAACGGGCTCACTGAAGCTTTCTTT; cdr3_aa: CASSQANGLTEAFF